This T cell receptor beta chain was found in a study of monozygotic twins with inflammatory bowel disease. Study-level points and caveats: Twin pairs that were concordant did not differ from discordant pairs in repertoire similarity, possibly from limited power. People with IBD had fewer clonotypes in common with others than healthy twins did, especially with disease activity. Separate T cell subtypes could not be resolved from one another.

RNA in its total form was extracted from whole blood, and T cells were not sorted. TCRdb re-analyzed the 5' RACE reads; it lists each CDR3 protein once, without DNA. The repertoire table contains around 450,000 distinct CDR3 sequences. About this clonotype itself: Antigen: not known.

The length of the CDR3 is 18 residues. From germline, CDR1 is MGHRA and CDR2 YSYEKL. The sequencing input was blood. The chain joins TRBV4-1 to TRBJ2-2; TCRdb returns TRBD2, unconfirmable since there is no DNA. The TCR comes from a human donor with ulcerative colitis or Crohn's disease, or a healthy co-twin of an affected twin (not recorded which). The CDR3 loop is CASSQATSGGTNTGELFF.